These 13 T cell receptor beta chains were sequenced from one sample in a study of blood T cell repertoires in COVID-19. Data came from immunoSEQ multiplex PCR; TCRdb stores just in-frame clones and leaves some out. The profile shows about 440,000 clones, roughly 91% of them singletons. Sample: peripheral blood. These receptors all come from a woman in her 30s with acute or convalescent COVID-19.

This chain joins TRBV6-1 and TRBJ1-1; D gene uncertain. The CDR3 spans 15 residues. CDR1 and CDR2 (germline): MNHNS, SASEGT. V was trimmed by 2 bases and J by 3 bases, leaving 13 bases between them. Here the CDR3 reads CASSEPRGRDTEAFF. The DNA of the CDR3 is TGTGCCAGCAGTGAACCCCGGGGTCGGGACACTGAAGCTTTCTTT.

This chain uses TRBV12-3 or TRBV12-4 with TRBJ2-7, with D perhaps matching TRBD2 (7 bases). The CDR3 is 13 residues long. The V gene lost 7 bases and the J gene lost 5 bases, with 15 bases spanning the gap. CDR3 nucleotides: TGTGCCAGCATTACGCCCGGGGGGCACGAGCAGTACTTC. Its protein is CASITPGGHEQYF.

The J gene is TRBJ2-5, the V gene TRBV25-1, with D hard to call. The CDR3 is made up of 13 amino acids. Germline CDR1 is MGHDK and CDR2 is SYGVNS. Trimming removed 2 bases at V and 4 bases at J, with 8 bases between. CDR3 in DNA: TGTGCCAGCAGTGAAACAGTTGTAGAGACCCAGTACTTC. This sequence encodes CASSETVVETQYF.

This chain joins TRBV6-1 and TRBJ1-6, with TRBD1 matching over 7 bases. The germline V gene has CDR1 MNHNS and CDR2 SASEGT. The length of the CDR3 is 14 residues. Germline trimming cut 0 bases from V and 10 bases from J; bases unmatched to any gene: 3. The CDR3: CASSEAHRGSPLHF. The DNA for the CDR3 is TGTGCCAGCAGTGAAGCGCACAGGGGATCACCCCTCCACTTT.

The chain has TRBV7-6 and TRBJ2-2; 8 nucleotides match TRBD1. Germline V gene lookup returns CDR1 SGHVS and CDR2 FNYEAQ. CDR3 size: 15 residues. Germline trimming cut 5 bases from V and 7 bases from J; bases unmatched to any gene: 9. DNA of the CDR3: TGTGCCAGCAGCCCAGGGGGCGGCGGAGTCGGGGAGCTGTTTTTT. Its protein is CASSPGGGGVGELFF.

V gene TRBV15 combines with J gene TRBJ1-1; D unresolved. V shed 0 bases and J shed 3 bases, with 8 bases lying between them. The CDR3 has 14 residues. Germline V gives CDR1 LNHNV, CDR2 YYDKDF (reference sequence). The DNA for the CDR3 is TGTGCCACCAGCAGAGATTCGAGTCACACTGAAGCTTTCTTT. Amino acids: CATSRDSSHTEAFF.

V is TRBV7-3 and J is TRBJ2-1; TRBD1 aligns across 8 bases. CDR1 SGHTA and CDR2 FQGTGA come from the germline V gene. V trimming: 5 bases; J trimming: 7 bases; junction bases outside the gene matches: 16. This CDR3 has 17 residues. The DNA of the CDR3 is TGTGCCAGCAGCAACATGCCGGACAGGGCCGGTTTGAATGAGCAGTTCTTC. Its protein is CASSNMPDRAGLNEQFF.

The chain combines TRBV11-2 with TRBJ2-4; maybe TRBD1 (6 bases). The length of the CDR3 is 15 residues. Trimming shortened V by 3 bases and J by 0 bases, and 9 bases separated the two germline ends. The germline gives CDR1 SGHAT, CDR2 FQNNGV. The DNA for the CDR3 is TGTGCCAGCAGCTTTAACAGGGAAGCCAAAAACATTCAGTACTTC. It translates to CASSFNREAKNIQYF.

The chain couples TRBV2 to TRBJ2-5; 7 nucleotides align to TRBD1. The length of the CDR3 is 14 residues. The V gene end was trimmed by 3 bases and the J gene end by 1 base; junction bases not matched to a gene: 2. Germline V gives CDR1 SNHLY, CDR2 FYNNEI. The CDR3 coding sequence is TGTGCCAGCAGTGAGGGACAGCCCCAAGAGACCCAGTACTTC. Encoded protein: CASSEGQPQETQYF.

The V call is TRBV19, the J call TRBJ2-3; D is perhaps TRBD1 (5 bases). The CDR3 consists of 15 residues. Trimming left V 7 bases short and J 6 bases short, with 20 bases between. Germline CDR1 reads LNHDA; CDR2 reads SQIVND (reference sequence). The CDR3 nucleotides are TGTGCCAGTACTTTAAAAGGGGCTGGGGTGGATACGCAGTATTTT. Translation: CASTLKGAGVDTQYF.

This rearrangement joins TRBV28 to TRBJ1-5, with D tentatively TRBD1 (5 bases). Looked up from germline, CDR1 is MDHEN and CDR2 is SYDVKM. V gave up 4 bases and J gave up 9 bases, with 16 bases separating them. The CDR3 totals 14 residues. CDR3 sequence (DNA): TGTGCCAGCAGTTCCCCGACAGATTATCGGCCCCAGCATTTT. Translated: CASSSPTDYRPQHF.

The chain links TRBV5-5 to TRBJ2-7, with TRBD1 matching 9 bases. CDR3 length: 17 amino acids. V dropped 3 bases and J dropped 3; count of bases not matched to a gene: 13. Germline V gene sequence: CDR1 SGHKS, CDR2 YYEKEE (reference sequence). Here the CDR3 DNA reads TGTGCCAGCAGCTCTCACGGCCCGGGACAGGGATACTACGAGCAGTACTTC. Translated: CASSSHGPGQGYYEQYF.

The V and J genes are TRBV11-2 and TRBJ2-5; TRBD1 matches at 8 bases. V was clipped by 4 bases and J by 1 base; unmatched bases: 8. CDR1 SGHAT and CDR2 FQNNGV come from the germline V gene. CDR3 length: 16 amino acids. CDR3 sequence: CASSSGQGRSQETQYF. The CDR3 nucleotides read TGTGCCAGCAGCTCTGGACAGGGAAGGTCCCAAGAGACCCAGTACTTC.